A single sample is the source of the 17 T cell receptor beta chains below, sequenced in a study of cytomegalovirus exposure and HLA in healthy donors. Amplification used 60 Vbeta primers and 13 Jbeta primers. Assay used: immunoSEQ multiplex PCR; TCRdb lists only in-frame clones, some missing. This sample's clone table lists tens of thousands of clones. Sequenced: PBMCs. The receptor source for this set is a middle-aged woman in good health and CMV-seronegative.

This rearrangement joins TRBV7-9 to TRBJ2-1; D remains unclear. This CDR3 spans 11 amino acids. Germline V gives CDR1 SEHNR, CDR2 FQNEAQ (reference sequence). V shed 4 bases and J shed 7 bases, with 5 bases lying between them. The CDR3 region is CASSWQNEQFF. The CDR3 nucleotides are TGTGCCAGCAGCTGGCAGAATGAGCAGTTCTTC.

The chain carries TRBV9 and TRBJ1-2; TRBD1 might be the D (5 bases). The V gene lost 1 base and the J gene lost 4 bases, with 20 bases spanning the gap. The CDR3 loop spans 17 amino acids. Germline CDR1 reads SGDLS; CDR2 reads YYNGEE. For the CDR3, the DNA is TGTGCCAGCAGCGTATCCCCCAATACCCAGGGTGCCTATGGCTACACCTTC. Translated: CASSVSPNTQGAYGYTF.

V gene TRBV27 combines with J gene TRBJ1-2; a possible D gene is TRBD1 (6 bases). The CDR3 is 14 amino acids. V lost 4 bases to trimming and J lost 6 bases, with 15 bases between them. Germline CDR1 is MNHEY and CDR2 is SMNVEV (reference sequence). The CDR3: CASSSYTGSNGYTF. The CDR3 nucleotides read TGTGCCAGCAGTTCGTATACAGGGTCGAATGGCTACACCTTC.

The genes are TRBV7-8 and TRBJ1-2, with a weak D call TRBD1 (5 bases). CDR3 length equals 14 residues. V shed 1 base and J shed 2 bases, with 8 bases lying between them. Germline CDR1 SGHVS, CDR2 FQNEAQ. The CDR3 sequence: CASSLGTGNYGYTF. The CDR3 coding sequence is TGTGCCAGCAGCTTAGGTACAGGAAACTATGGCTACACCTTC.

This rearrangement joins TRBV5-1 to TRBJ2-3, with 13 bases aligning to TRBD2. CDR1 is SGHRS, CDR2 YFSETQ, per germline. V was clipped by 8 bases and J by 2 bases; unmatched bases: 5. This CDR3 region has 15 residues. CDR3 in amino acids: CASKLAGGSTDTQYF. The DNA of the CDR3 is TGCGCCAGTAAACTAGCGGGAGGGTCCACAGATACGCAGTATTTT.

This CDR3 reads CASSLVAGELFF. The CDR3 DNA reads TGTGCCAGCAGTTTAGTCGCCGGGGAGCTGTTTTTT. This chain links TRBV6-6 with TRBJ2-2; D uncertain. The CDR3 extends over 12 amino acids. Trimming removed 4 bases from V and 6 bases from J, with 6 bases in between. Germline-derived CDR1 and CDR2 are MNHNY and SVGAGI (reference sequence).

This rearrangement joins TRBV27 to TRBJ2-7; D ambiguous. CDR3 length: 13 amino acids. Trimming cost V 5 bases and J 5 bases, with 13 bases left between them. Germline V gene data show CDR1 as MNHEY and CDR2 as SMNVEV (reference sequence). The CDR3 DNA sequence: TGTGCCAGCAGTCATTCCGCCCAGGACGAGCAGTACTTC. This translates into CASSHSAQDEQYF.

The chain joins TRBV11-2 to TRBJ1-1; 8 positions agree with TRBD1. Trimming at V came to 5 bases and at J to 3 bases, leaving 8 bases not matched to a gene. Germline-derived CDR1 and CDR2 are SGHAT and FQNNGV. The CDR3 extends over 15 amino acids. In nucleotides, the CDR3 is TGTGCCAGCAGCCTCGACAGGGGTTGGGACACTGAAGCTTTCTTT. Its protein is CASSLDRGWDTEAFF.

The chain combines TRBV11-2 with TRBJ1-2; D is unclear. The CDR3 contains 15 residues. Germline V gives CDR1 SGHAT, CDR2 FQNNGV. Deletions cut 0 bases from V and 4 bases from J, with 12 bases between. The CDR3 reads CASSLDSGQPYGYTF. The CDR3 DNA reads TGTGCCAGCAGCTTAGATAGCGGGCAGCCCTATGGCTACACCTTC. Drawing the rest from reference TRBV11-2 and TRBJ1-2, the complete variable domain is EAGVAQSPRYKIIEKRQSVAFWCNPISGHATLYWYQQILGQGPKLLIQFQNNGVVDDSQLPKDRFSAERLKGVDSTLKIQPAKLEDSAVYLCASSLDSGQPYGYTFGSGTRLTVV.

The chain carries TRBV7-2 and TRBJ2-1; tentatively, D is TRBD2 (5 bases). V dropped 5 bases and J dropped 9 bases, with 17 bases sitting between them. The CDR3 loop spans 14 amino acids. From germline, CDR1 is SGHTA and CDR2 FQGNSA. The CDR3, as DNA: TGTGCCAGCAGCGAATCAATATCGGGGAGTGAGCAGTTCTTC. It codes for CASSESISGSEQFF.

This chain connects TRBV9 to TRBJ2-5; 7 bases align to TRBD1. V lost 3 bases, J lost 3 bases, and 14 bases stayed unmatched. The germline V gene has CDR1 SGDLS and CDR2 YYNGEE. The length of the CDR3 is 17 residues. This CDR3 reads CASSAGALGGDEETQYF. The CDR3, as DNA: TGTGCCAGCAGCGCGGGTGCTTTAGGGGGCGATGAAGAGACCCAGTACTTC.

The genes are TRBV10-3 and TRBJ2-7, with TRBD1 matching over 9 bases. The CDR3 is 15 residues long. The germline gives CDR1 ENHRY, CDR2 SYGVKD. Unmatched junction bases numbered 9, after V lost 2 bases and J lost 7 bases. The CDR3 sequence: CAISEPGTGPGEQYF. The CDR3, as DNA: TGTGCCATCAGTGAGCCCGGGACAGGGCCAGGGGAGCAGTACTTC.

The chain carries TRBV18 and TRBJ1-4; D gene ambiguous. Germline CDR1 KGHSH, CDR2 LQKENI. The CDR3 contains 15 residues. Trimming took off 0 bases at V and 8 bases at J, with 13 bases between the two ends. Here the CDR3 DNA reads TGTGCCAGCTCACCACCGCCAGTGCCGGGGGAAAAACTGTTTTTT. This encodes CASSPPPVPGEKLFF.

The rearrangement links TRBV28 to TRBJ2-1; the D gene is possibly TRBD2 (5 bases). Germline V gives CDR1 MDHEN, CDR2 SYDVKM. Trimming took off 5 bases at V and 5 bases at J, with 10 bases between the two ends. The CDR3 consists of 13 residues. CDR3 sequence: CASSPGIDNEQFF. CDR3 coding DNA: TGTGCCAGCAGTCCGGGGATCGACAATGAGCAGTTCTTC. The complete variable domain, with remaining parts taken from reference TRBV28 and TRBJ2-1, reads DVKVTQSSRYLVKRTGEKVFLECVQDMDHENMFWYRQDPGLGLRLIYFSYDVKMKEKGDIPEGYSVSREKKERFSLILESASTNQTSMYLCASSPGIDNEQFFGPGTRLTVL.

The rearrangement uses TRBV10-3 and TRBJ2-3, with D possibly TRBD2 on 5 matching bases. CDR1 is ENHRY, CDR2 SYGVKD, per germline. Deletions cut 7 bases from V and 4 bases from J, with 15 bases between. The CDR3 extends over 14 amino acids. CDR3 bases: TGTGCCATCAAGGACTTCAATTATGCAGATACGCAGTATTTT. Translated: CAIKDFNYADTQYF.

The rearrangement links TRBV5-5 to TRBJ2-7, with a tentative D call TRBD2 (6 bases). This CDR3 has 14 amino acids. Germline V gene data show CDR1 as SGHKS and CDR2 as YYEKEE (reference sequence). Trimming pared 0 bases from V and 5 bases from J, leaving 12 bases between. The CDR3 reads CASSLARGNHEQYF. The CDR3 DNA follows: TGTGCCAGCAGCTTGGCTCGGGGGAACCACGAGCAGTACTTC.

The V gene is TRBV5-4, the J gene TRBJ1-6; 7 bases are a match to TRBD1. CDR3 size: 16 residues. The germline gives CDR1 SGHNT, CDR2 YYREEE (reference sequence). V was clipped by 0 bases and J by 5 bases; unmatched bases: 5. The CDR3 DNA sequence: TGTGCCAGCAGCTTGGCCAAGACAGGGCATAATTCACCCCTCCACTTT. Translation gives CASSLAKTGHNSPLHF. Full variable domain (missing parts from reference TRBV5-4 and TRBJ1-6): ETGVTQSPTHLIKTRGQQVTLRCSSQSGHNTVSWYQQALGQGPQFIFQYYREEENGRGNFPPRFSGLQFPNYSSELNVNALELDDSALYLCASSLAKTGHNSPLHFGNGTRLTVT.